A selection of T cell receptor beta chains follows, all from one sample in a study of T cell responses to AZD1222 COVID-19 vaccine. Sequenced by immunoSEQ multiplex PCR; TCRdb stores in-frame clones only, minus some. The sample includes roughly 120,000 clones, roughly 93% of them seen just once. Sequenced here: peripheral blood, sampled on day 0 of AZD1222 vaccination. Receptors originate from an adult in good health. Both conserved end residues are part of each CDR3. A D gene is named only where the DNA matches it firmly. A clone size is listed for some rows: how often the clone was seen (once, few, many), or a class if it is expanded.

TRBJ1-6	.	TRBV6-5	.	TGTGCCAGCAGCAGGGGTGGTTCACCCCTCCACTTT	CASSRGGSPLHF
TRBJ1-3	.	TRBV6-7	.	TGTGCCTACCAGCAGACGGGAAACACCATATATTTT	CAYQQTGNTIYF
TRBJ2-5	TRBD2	TRBV11-2	.	TGTGCCAGCAGACCAATAGCGGGAACAAGGGGGGAGACCCAGTACTTC	CASRPIAGTRGETQYF
TRBJ1-1	.	TRBV12-1	.	TGTGCCAGCAGCTTTAGCTTCGGACAGCCGAACACTGAAGCTTTCTTT	CASSFSFGQPNTEAFF
TRBJ1-2	.	TRBV5-5	.	TGTGCCAGCAGCTTGTCATGGTCTAACTATGGCTACACCTTC	CASSLSWSNYGYTF
TRBJ2-2	.	TRBV20-1	few	TGCAGTGCTAGTAACAGGGGGACTATCGAGCTGTTTTTT	CSASNRGTIELFF
TRBJ1-1	.	TRBV4-2	.	TGTGCCAGCAGCCAAGAGGGGGCGGTTGAAGCTTTCTTT	CASSQEGAVEAFF
TRBJ1-2	.	TRBV6-6	.	TGTGCCAGCCAGGGTAGTGGTGGCTACACCTTC	CASQGSGGYTF
TRBJ2-1	.	TRBV23-1	.	TGCGCCAGCAGTCAATCGGAGGGTATCAATGAGCAGTTCTTC	CASSQSEGINEQFF
TRBJ2-7	.	TRBV12-3/TRBV12-4	.	TGTGCCAGCAGGCCCGGACCGGTCTACGAGCAGTACTTC	CASRPGPVYEQYF
TRBJ2-1	TRBD2	TRBV19	.	TGTGCCAGTAGTATGGGACTAGCGGGAGGTCACTCCTACAATGAGCAGTTCTTC	CASSMGLAGGHSYNEQFF
TRBJ1-5	.	TRBV7-8	once	TGTGCCAGCAGCTTATTGGGGGTTTTGTCCGATCAGCCCCAGCATTTT	CASSLLGVLSDQPQHF
TRBJ1-3	.	TRBV4-3	.	TGCGCCAGCAGCCAAGAGGGAGCTGGAAACACCATATATTTT	CASSQEGAGNTIYF
TRBJ2-3	TRBD2	TRBV3-1/TRBV3-2	once	TGTGCCAGCAGCCATATCCGCGGGAGGGCTTCATATACGCAGTATTTT	CASSHIRGRASYTQYF
TRBJ2-3	.	TRBV19	few	TGTGCCAGTAGTATAGGTTGGGGAGGTGGCGGAGCCAACACAGATACGCAGTATTTT	CASSIGWGGGGANTDTQYF
TRBJ2-4	TRBD1	TRBV23-1	.	TGCGCCAGCAGTCCCCAGGGGGTGGGCAAAAACATTCAGTACTTC	CASSPQGVGKNIQYF
TRBJ1-2	.	TRBV12-3/TRBV12-4	once	TGTGCCAGCAGTTTCAAACAGAACTATGGCTACACCTTC	CASSFKQNYGYTF
TRBJ2-3	.	TRBV7-9	.	TGTGCCAGCAGCTTAGAAGGTGCAGATACGCAGTATTTT	CASSLEGADTQYF
TRBJ1-3	TRBD1	TRBV7-6	.	TGTGCCAGCAGCTTAGGGACAGGGGAAAACACCATATATTTT	CASSLGTGENTIYF
TRBJ2-5	.	TRBV6-6	.	TGTGCCAGCAGCTTCATAGGGTCGGGAGAGACCCAGTACTTC	CASSFIGSGETQYF
TRBJ2-1	TRBD2	TRBV7-6	.	TGTGCCAGCAGCTTACTAGCGGGAGCTACTAATGAGCAGTTCTTC	CASSLLAGATNEQFF
TRBJ1-4	.	TRBV20-1	.	TGCAGTGCTAAGAGGGAAGAACTGTTTTTT	CSAKREELFF
TRBJ1-2	.	TRBV20-1	.	TGCAGTGCTAGTAACCCGGTCGACTATGGCTACACCTTC	CSASNPVDYGYTF
TRBJ1-1	.	TRBV29-1	.	TGCAGCGCCGGAGGAGGGGTAGGTGAAGCTTTCTTT	CSAGGGVGEAFF
TRBJ1-1	.	TRBV24-1	.	TGTGCCACCAGTGATTATAAGGGGCCGTCCACTGAAGCTTTCTTT	CATSDYKGPSTEAFF
TRBJ2-1	.	TRBV7-6	.	TGTGCCAGCAGCTTAGGGGTCGGGGGCGCAGAAAATGAGCAGTTCTTC	CASSLGVGGAENEQFF
TRBJ2-1	TRBD2	TRBV18	.	TGTGCCAGCTCACCACAGTCCTCCGGGACTAGCGGGAGACTCGAGCAGTTCTTC	CASSPQSSGTSGRLEQFF
TRBJ1-2	TRBD1	TRBV5-1	.	TGCGCCAGCAGCTTGGGGGGACAGGGTAATGGCTACACCTTC	CASSLGGQGNGYTF
TRBJ2-1	TRBD2	TRBV20-1	.	TGCAGTGCTAGTTTACTAGCGCTGGGGAATGAGCAGTTCTTC	CSASLLALGNEQFF
TRBJ2-2	TRBD2	TRBV9	once	TGTGCCAGCAGCCTAGCGGGAGGGCCCTCCGGGGAGCTGTTTTTT	CASSLAGGPSGELFF
TRBJ2-5	.	TRBV6-5	few	TGTGCCAGCAGTTATTCACCCCCGTGGTTCCAAGAGACCCAGTACTTC	CASSYSPPWFQETQYF
TRBJ1-1	TRBD1	TRBV20-1	.	TGCAGTGCTAGAAGACAGGGGGAAGCTTTCTTT	CSARRQGEAFF
TRBJ2-1	TRBD2	TRBV25-1	.	TGTGCCAGCAGTGAATCTAGCGGGGGATCCTACAATGAGCAGTTCTTC	CASSESSGGSYNEQFF
TRBJ1-1	TRBD1	TRBV18	.	TGTGCCAGCTCACCACTTGGACAGGGGGCGTACACTGAAGCTTTCTTT	CASSPLGQGAYTEAFF
TRBJ1-2	.	TRBV15	.	TGTGCCACCAGCAGAGATCCCCCAGGGAACTATGGCTACACCTTC	CATSRDPPGNYGYTF
TRBJ1-3	.	TRBV3-1/TRBV3-2	.	TGTGCCAGCAGCCAAGTTGGCCGAAACACCATATATTTT	CASSQVGRNTIYF
TRBJ1-5	.	TRBV7-9	.	TGTGCCAGCAGCTTCCCTGGAGCCAATCAGCCCCAGCATTTT	CASSFPGANQPQHF
TRBJ1-5	.	TRBV6-5	.	TGTGCCAGCAGTCCCCGGACCTATGGGAATCAGCCCCAGCATTTT	CASSPRTYGNQPQHF
TRBJ1-2	.	TRBV4-2	.	TGTGCCAGCAGCCAAGATGGGGGAGAAAGCTATGGCTACACCTTC	CASSQDGGESYGYTF
TRBJ2-7	TRBD2	TRBV19	.	TGTGCCAGTAGTCAGACTAGCGGGCCCTCCTACGAGCAGTACTTC	CASSQTSGPSYEQYF
TRBJ2-7	TRBD1	TRBV5-1	.	TGCGCCAGCAGCTTGGGCCCCCTGACAGGGGGCTACGAGCAGTACTTC	CASSLGPLTGGYEQYF
TRBJ1-4	.	TRBV5-1	.	TGCGCCAGCAGCTTGGCTCGGGACACCTTGGGGGAAAAACTGTTTTTT	CASSLARDTLGEKLFF
TRBJ1-1	.	TRBV3-1/TRBV3-2	.	TGTGCCAGCAGCCAAGAAAGGATTCCACCGGAAGCTTTCTTT	CASSQERIPPEAFF
TRBJ2-7	TRBD1	TRBV19	.	TGTGCCAGTAGTATAGCGCAGGGGGCTTACGAGCAGTACTTC	CASSIAQGAYEQYF
TRBJ1-2	TRBD1	TRBV4-1	.	TGCGCCAGCAGCCAAGACCCCGGGACAGGGCATCAGGGCTACACCTTC	CASSQDPGTGHQGYTF
TRBJ1-2	.	TRBV15	.	TGTGCCACCAGCAGAGGGCTAGGGGTTGCTAACTATGGCTACACCTTC	CATSRGLGVANYGYTF
TRBJ1-2	.	TRBV5-5	few	TGTGCCAGCAGTTACAGGCCTGACTATGGCTACACCTTC	CASSYRPDYGYTF
TRBJ2-5	.	TRBV7-8	once	TGTGCCAGCAGCCCCCGAGTTCTGGAGACCCAGTACTTC	CASSPRVLETQYF
TRBJ2-7	TRBD1	TRBV2	.	TGTGCCAGCAGTGGAGGACAGGGCGCCTACGAGCAGTACTTC	CASSGGQGAYEQYF
TRBJ2-2	TRBD2	TRBV7-6	.	TGTGCCAGCAGCTTAGACGGGAGGGCCGGGGACGGGGAGCTGTTTTTT	CASSLDGRAGDGELFF
TRBJ1-1	.	TRBV19	.	TGTGCCAGTAGTATAGCAGACAGTAACACTGAAGCTTTCTTT	CASSIADSNTEAFF
TRBJ1-2	.	TRBV19	.	TGTGCCAGTAGTACCGGGGGTGATGGCTACACCTTC	CASSTGGDGYTF
TRBJ2-3	.	TRBV25-1	.	TGTGCCAGCAGTGAGTTTGGGAAGGGCGCGTCCACAGATACGCAGTATTTT	CASSEFGKGASTDTQYF